These 17 T cell receptor beta chains share one sample of origin, sequenced in a study of T cells in Graves' hyperthyroidism and ophthalmopathy (dated by TCRdb to about 2019). Receptor amplification or capture employed multiplex PCR. The run used an Illumina HiSeq 2000. The TCR beta CDR3 regions were amplified from the RNA transcripts. The first round of RT-PCR for the TCR CDR3 was performed with the HTBI primer set and the Qiagen OneStep RT-PCR kit. The public reads were reanalyzed by TCRdb: fastp trimming at Q25, MiXCR alignment, in-frame beta chains only. Rows are unified per CDR3 protein, each entry keeping the most common DNA and genes. This sample lists 150,000 to 200,000 distinct CDR3 sequences; approximately 15% were detected once. The ten biggest clones cover roughly 28% of the sample. What was sequenced was blood. The receptors stem from a woman between 45 and 65 years old with Graves' hyperthyroidism.

This clonotype was seen ten or more times. The chain uses TRBV9 and TRBJ2-7; D gene ambiguous. V was trimmed by 4 bases and J by 0 bases, leaving 11 bases between them. CDR3 size: 14 residues. Germline V gives CDR1 SGDLS, CDR2 YYNGEE. The CDR3 reads CASSPWSSSYEQYF. The CDR3 coding sequence is TGTGCCAGCAGCCCGTGGTCCAGCTCCTACGAGCAGTACTTC.

This clonotype was detected ten times or more. This chain joins TRBV6-6 and TRBJ2-7, with D unclear. The CDR3 loop spans 15 amino acids. Between the trimmed V and J ends, which lost 0 bases and 1 base, there was a span of 10 bases. Germline V gives CDR1 MNHNY, CDR2 SVGAGI (reference sequence). CDR3 in amino acids: CASSYSPTNSYEQYF. The DNA for the CDR3 is TGTGCCAGCAGTTACTCTCCGACGAATTCCTACGAGCAGTACTTC.

This clonotype was counted ten times or more. The rearrangement joins TRBV11-1 to TRBJ2-7, with 8 nucleotides matching TRBD2. CDR1 is SGHAT and CDR2 is FQDESV in the germline V gene (reference sequence). This CDR3 is built from 16 residues. J lost 2 bases, V lost 3 bases, and 9 bases had no gene match. The CDR3 nucleotides read TGTGCCAGCAGCTTTGCGTCACTAGCGGTGCCCTACGAGCAGTACTTC. Amino acids: CASSFASLAVPYEQYF. Combining the CDR3 with reference TRBV11-1 and TRBJ2-7 gives the whole variable domain EAEVAQSPRYKITEKSQAVAFWCDPISGHATLYWYRQILGQGPELLVQFQDESVVDDSQLPKDRFSAERLKGVDSTLKIQPAELGDSAMYLCASSFASLAVPYEQYFGPGTRLTVT.

Only one count was recorded for this clonotype. This chain links TRBV7-2 with TRBJ2-1; D remains unclear. Trimming took 5 bases from V and 9 from J, leaving 14 bases between them. Per the germline V gene, CDR1 is SGHTA and CDR2 is FQGNSA. The CDR3 is made up of 13 amino acids. CDR3 sequence reads: CASSLRATGEQFF. The CDR3 region has the DNA TGTGCCAGCAGCCTAAGAGCAACTGGTGAGCAGTTCTTC. The variable domain in full, with the rest retrieved from reference TRBV7-2 and TRBJ2-1, is GAGVSQSPSNKVTEKGKDVELRCDPISGHTALYWYRQSLGQGLEFLIYFQGNSAPDKSGLPSDRFSAERTGGSVSTLTIQRTQQEDSAVYLCASSLRATGEQFFGPGTRLTVL.

At least ten counts were recorded for this clonotype. CDR3 in amino acids: CASSVGGEDYGYTF. The CDR3 coding sequence is TGTGCCAGCAGCGTAGGCGGGGAGGACTATGGCTACACCTTC. The chain combines TRBV9 with TRBJ1-2; D ambiguous. The germline V gene encodes CDR1 SGDLS and CDR2 YYNGEE. The CDR3 is 14 residues long. The ends were cut back, 0 bases at V and 3 bases at J, with 9 bases in the middle.

This clonotype was detected a few times. The chain couples TRBV6-5 to TRBJ1-5; D not certain. Looked up from germline, CDR1 is MNHEY and CDR2 is SVGAGI. Between the trimmed V and J ends, which lost 4 bases and 7 bases, there was a span of 11 bases. This CDR3 contains 13 residues. Here the CDR3 reads CASSSAEPQPQHF. The CDR3 DNA follows: TGTGCCAGCAGTTCTGCTGAGCCGCAGCCCCAGCATTTT.

This clonotype came up many times. The V gene is TRBV7-3, the J gene TRBJ2-5; TRBD2 matches 11 bases. The CDR3 is 15 amino acids. V lost 4 bases to trimming and J lost 2 bases; unmatched junction nucleotides: 3. CDR1 is SGHTA, CDR2 FQGTGA, per germline. CDR3 residues: CASSSSGGSQETQYF. In DNA form, the CDR3 reads TGTGCCAGCAGCTCTAGCGGGGGGTCTCAAGAGACCCAGTACTTC. Drawing the rest from reference TRBV7-3 and TRBJ2-5, the complete variable domain is GAGVSQTPSNKVTEKGKYVELRCDPISGHTALYWYRQSLGQGPEFLIYFQGTGAADDSGLPNDRFFAVRPEGSVSTLKIQRTERGDSAVYLCASSSSGGSQETQYFGPGTRLLVL.

This clonotype has at least ten counts. The V and J genes are TRBV18 and TRBJ2-5; D not resolved. The CDR3 runs to 13 residues. Germline CDR1 reads KGHSH; CDR2 reads LQKENI. The ends were cut back, 6 bases at V and 0 bases at J, with 8 bases in the middle. The CDR3 here is CASSLRYQETQYF. The CDR3 coding sequence is TGTGCCAGCTCCCTCAGGTACCAAGAGACCCAGTACTTC.

This clonotype was detected many times. The chain has TRBV20-1 and TRBJ1-1; no firm D call. The germline V gene encodes CDR1 DFQATT and CDR2 SNEGSKA (reference sequence). The V gene lost 0 bases and the J gene lost 6 bases, with 5 bases spanning the gap. This CDR3 has 11 residues. CDR3 DNA: TGCAGTGCTAGAGAGGAACCTGAAGCTTTCTTT. This translates into CSAREEPEAFF.

In this sample, this clonotype turned up many times. The V call is TRBV28, the J call TRBJ1-3; D uncertain. The CDR3 runs 16 residues. The germline V and J ends were trimmed by 5 bases and 0 bases, with 14 bases remaining between them. Germline CDR1 is MDHEN and CDR2 is SYDVKM. For the CDR3, the DNA is TGTGCCAGCAGTCGAGAGAGGGTCATCTCTGGAAACACCATATATTTT. As protein: CASSRERVISGNTIYF.

This clonotype showed up just a few times. The V and J genes are TRBV11-2 and TRBJ2-1; D tentatively reads TRBD1 or TRBD2 (6 bases each). The V gene's germline CDR1 is SGHAT and CDR2 FQNNGV. CDR3 length equals 21 residues. V gave up 5 bases and J gave up 5 bases, with 34 bases separating them. CDR3 DNA sequence: TGTGCCAGCAGCATACTATTCGAGGACCTGGGGACATGGGGGGCCGACAATGAGCAGTTCTTC. The encoded protein is CASSILFEDLGTWGADNEQFF.

This clonotype has ten or more counts. This chain links TRBV19 with TRBJ1-1; 7 nucleotides line up with TRBD1. Trimming cost V 5 bases and J 4 bases; bases outside gene matches: 4. CDR3 size: 13 residues. Germline V CDR1 and CDR2: LNHDA, SQIVND (reference sequence). Written as DNA, the CDR3 is TGTGCCAGTAGTCAAAGGGGGCTCACTGAAGCTTTCTTT. It translates to CASSQRGLTEAFF.

This clonotype occurred many times. CDR3: CASSLGQGNTIYF. The CDR3 bases are TGTGCCAGCAGTTTAGGTCAGGGAAACACCATATATTTT. The gene calls are TRBV12-3 or TRBV12-4 and TRBJ1-3; D is unresolved. V lost 1 base and J lost 4, with 5 bases in between. This CDR3 is 13 amino acids long.

This clonotype appeared many times. The chain recombines TRBV6-1 with TRBJ2-1; the D is unclear. Germline V CDR1 and CDR2: MNHNS, SASEGT. V shed 0 bases and J shed 6 bases, with 6 bases lying between them. The CDR3 extends over 13 amino acids. DNA of the CDR3: TGTGCCAGCAGTGAAGCAGTTACCAATGAGCAGTTCTTC. It is translated as CASSEAVTNEQFF.

This clonotype came up a few times. This chain connects TRBV5-1 to TRBJ2-2; TRBD2 agrees at 11 bases. V gave up 0 bases and J gave up 5 bases; unmatched junction bases: 9. Germline values: CDR1 SGHRS, CDR2 YFSETQ. The CDR3 is made up of 18 amino acids. The CDR3 sequence is CASSLETLAGGGTGELFF. The CDR3 DNA is TGCGCCAGCAGCTTGGAGACTCTAGCGGGGGGCGGAACCGGGGAGCTGTTTTTT.

The chain couples TRBV6-1 to TRBJ2-5; perhaps TRBD2 as D (5 bases). This CDR3 is 13 amino acids long. CDR1 is MNHNS, CDR2 SASEGT, per germline. V lost 8 bases and J 3 bases, leaving 13 bases between the germline ends. The CDR3 DNA reads TGTGCCAGCGCCAGCGGAACCGAAGAGACCCAGTACTTC. Its translation: CASASGTEETQYF.

This clonotype was detected ten times or more. This sequence joins TRBV10-3 and TRBJ2-2; 9 positions agree with TRBD1. The CDR3 is made up of 13 amino acids. Germline lookup yields CDR1 ENHRY and CDR2 SYGVKD. With V trimmed by 7 bases and J by 5 bases, 2 bases remained unmatched. CDR3 nucleotides: TGTGCCATCAATGGACAGGGGACCGGGGAGCTGTTTTTT. It codes for CAINGQGTGELFF.